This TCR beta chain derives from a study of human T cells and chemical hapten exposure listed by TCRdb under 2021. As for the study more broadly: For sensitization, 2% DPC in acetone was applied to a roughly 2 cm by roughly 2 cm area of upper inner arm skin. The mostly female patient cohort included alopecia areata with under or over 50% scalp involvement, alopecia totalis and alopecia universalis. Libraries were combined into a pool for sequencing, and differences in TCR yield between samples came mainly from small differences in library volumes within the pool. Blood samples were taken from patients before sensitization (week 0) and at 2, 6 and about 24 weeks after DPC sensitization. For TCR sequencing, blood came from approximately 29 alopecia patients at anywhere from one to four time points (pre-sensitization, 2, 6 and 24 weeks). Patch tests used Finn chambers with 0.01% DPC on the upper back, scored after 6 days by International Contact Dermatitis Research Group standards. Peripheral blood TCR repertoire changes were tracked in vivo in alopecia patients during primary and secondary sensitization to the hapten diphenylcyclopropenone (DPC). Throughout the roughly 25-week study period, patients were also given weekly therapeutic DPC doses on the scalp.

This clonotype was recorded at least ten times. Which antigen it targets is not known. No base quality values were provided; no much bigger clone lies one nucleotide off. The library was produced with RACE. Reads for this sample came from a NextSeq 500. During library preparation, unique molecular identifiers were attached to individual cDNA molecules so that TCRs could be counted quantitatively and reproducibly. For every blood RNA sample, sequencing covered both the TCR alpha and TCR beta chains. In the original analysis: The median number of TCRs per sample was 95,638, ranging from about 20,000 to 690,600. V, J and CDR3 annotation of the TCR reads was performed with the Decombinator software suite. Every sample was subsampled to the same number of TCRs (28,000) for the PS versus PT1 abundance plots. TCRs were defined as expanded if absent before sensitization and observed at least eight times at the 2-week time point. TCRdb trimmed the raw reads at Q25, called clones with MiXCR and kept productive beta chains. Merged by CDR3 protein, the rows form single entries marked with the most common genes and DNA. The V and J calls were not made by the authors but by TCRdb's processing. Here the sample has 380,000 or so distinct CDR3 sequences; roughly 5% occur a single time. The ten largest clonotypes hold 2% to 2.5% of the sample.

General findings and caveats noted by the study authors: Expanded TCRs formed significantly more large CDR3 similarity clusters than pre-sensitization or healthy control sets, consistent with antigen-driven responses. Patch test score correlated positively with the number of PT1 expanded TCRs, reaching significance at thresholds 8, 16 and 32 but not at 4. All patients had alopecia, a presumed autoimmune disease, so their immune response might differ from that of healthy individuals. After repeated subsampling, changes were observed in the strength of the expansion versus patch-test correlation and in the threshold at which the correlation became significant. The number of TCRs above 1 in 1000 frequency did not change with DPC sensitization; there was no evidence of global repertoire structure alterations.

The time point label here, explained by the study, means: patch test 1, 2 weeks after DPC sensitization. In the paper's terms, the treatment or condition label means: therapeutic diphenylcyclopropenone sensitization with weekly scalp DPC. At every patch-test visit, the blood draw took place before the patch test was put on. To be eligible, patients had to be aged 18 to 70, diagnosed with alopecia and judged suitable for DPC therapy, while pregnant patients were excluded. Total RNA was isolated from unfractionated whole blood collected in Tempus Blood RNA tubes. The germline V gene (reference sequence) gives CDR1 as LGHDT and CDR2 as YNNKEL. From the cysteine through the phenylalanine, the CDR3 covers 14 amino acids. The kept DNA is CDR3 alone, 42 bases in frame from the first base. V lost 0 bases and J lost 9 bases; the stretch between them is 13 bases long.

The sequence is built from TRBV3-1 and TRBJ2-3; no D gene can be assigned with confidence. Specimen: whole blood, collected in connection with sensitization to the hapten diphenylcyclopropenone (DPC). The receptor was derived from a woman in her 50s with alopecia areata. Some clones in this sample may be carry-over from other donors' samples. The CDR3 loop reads CASSQDQLDQTQYF. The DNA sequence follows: TGTGCCAGCAGCCAAGATCAACTTGACCAAACGCAGTATTTT.